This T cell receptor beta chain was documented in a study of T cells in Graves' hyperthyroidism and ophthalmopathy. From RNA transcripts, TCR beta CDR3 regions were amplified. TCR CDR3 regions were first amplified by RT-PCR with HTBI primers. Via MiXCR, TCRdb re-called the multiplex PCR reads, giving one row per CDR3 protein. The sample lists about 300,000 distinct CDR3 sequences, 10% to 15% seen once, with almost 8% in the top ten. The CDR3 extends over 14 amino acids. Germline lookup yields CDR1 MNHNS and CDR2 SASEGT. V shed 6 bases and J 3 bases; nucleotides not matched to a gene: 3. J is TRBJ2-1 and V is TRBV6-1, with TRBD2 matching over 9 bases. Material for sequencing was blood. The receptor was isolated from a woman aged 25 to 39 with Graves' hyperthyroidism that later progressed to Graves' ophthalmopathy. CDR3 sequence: CASRTSGSYNEQFF. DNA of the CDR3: TGTGCCAGCAGGACTAGCGGAAGCTACAATGAGCAGTTCTTC.